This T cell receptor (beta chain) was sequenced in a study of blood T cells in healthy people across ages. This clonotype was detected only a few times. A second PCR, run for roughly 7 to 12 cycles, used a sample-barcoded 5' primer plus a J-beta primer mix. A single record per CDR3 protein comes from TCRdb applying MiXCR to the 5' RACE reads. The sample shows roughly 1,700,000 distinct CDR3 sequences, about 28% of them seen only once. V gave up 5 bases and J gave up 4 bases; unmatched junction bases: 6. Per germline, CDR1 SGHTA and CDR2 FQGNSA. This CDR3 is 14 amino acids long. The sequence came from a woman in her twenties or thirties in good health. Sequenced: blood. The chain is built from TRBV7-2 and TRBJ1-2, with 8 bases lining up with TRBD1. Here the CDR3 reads CASSIGQGTYGYTF. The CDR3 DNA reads TGTGCCAGCAGCATAGGACAGGGTACCTATGGCTACACCTTC.